What follows are 4 T cell receptor beta chains derived from one specimen sequenced in a study of T cells in Graves' hyperthyroidism and ophthalmopathy. The TCR beta CDR3 regions underwent amplification using RNA transcripts as the source. In the first-round RT-PCR of the TCR CDR3, the HTBI primer set was used. TCRdb passed the multiplex PCR reads through MiXCR, listing each CDR3 protein once. The table shows 450,000 to 600,000 distinct CDR3 sequences, with 12% to 15% occurring only once. Sample: blood. All receptors come from a woman aged 40 to 55 with Graves' hyperthyroidism.

In its sample, this clonotype was seen a few times. The chain carries TRBV6-1 and TRBJ1-2; the D is unclear. The CDR3 consists of 13 residues. Germline V gene sequence: CDR1 MNHNS, CDR2 SASEGT. Trimming cost V 1 base and J 5 bases, with 8 bases left between them. The CDR3: CASSEDSDYGYTF. In nucleotides, the CDR3 is TGTGCCAGCAGTGAAGACAGTGATTATGGCTACACCTTC.

Turning to this clonotype: A much larger clone lies one base from this, so it may be a read error. The chain combines TRBV12-3 or TRBV12-4 with TRBJ1-1, with D possibly matching TRBD1 (5 bases). CDR3 size: 16 residues. The V end lost 3 bases, the J end lost 1 base, and 15 bases lay between the germline ends. CDR3 residues: CASSLAGAGANTEAFF. As DNA, the CDR3 is TGTGCCAGCAGTTTGGCCGGGGCAGGCGCGAACACTGAAGCTTTCTTT.

This clonotype appeared many times. The chain recombines TRBV11-2 with TRBJ1-4, with 7 bases identical to TRBD1. Germline CDR1 and CDR2: SGHAT and FQNNGV. Trimming cost V 5 bases and J 6 bases; bases outside gene matches: 6. The CDR3 sequence is 14 residues long. The CDR3 DNA follows: TGTGCCAGCAGCCGGGACAGCGGACATGAAAAACTGTTTTTT. This translates into CASSRDSGHEKLFF.

The table lists this clonotype with many counts. CDR3 sequence reads: CASTKQGAITEAFF. The CDR3, as DNA: TGTGCCAGCACCAAACAGGGGGCGATCACTGAAGCTTTCTTT. The chain recombines TRBV12-3 or TRBV12-4 with TRBJ1-1; 9 bases align to TRBD1. The CDR3 spans 14 residues. The V segment lost 7 bases and the J segment 4 bases; nucleotides outside the gene matches: 7.